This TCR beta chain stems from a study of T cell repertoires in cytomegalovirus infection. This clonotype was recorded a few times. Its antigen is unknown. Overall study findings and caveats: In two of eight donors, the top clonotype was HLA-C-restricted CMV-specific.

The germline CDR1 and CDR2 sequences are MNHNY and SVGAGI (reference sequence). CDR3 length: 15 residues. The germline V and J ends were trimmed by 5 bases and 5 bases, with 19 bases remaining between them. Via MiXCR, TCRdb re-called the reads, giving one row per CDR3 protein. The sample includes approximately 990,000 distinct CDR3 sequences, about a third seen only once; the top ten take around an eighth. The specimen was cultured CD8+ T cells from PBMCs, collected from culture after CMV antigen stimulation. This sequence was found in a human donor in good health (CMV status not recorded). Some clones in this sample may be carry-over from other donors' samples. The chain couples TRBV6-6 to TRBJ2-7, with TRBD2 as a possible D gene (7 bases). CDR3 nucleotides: TGTGCCAGCAGTCCCAAGGGGAGGGGGGGGAACGAGCAGTACTTC. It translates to CASSPKGRGGNEQYF.